These T cell receptor beta chains were read from a single sample in a study of cytomegalovirus exposure and HLA in healthy donors. Assay used: immunoSEQ multiplex PCR; TCRdb lists only in-frame clones, some missing. The sample totals about 72,000 clones. Sequenced input: PBMCs. These receptors all come from a man aged 40-50 years in good health and CMV-seronegative. Each CDR3 is given with its conserved first and last residue. The D gene is left open where the match is weak. Not all rows give a size; the values are once, few, many and, for expanded clones, a class.

j_call clone_size d_call v_call cdr3_aa cdr3_nt
TRBJ2-7 . . TRBV2 CASSVGLQGYEQYF TGTGCCAGCAGCGTGGGACTCCAAGGATACGAGCAGTACTTC
TRBJ1-3 . . TRBV30 CAWTRGLGNTIYF TGTGCCTGGACACGGGGTTTGGGAAACACCATATATTTT
TRBJ2-5 . TRBD2 TRBV5-8 CASSLSRGPASGKETQYF TGTGCCAGCAGCTTATCACGTGGGCCGGCTAGCGGGAAAGAGACCCAGTACTTC
TRBJ2-7 . TRBD1 TRBV30 CAWNEGQGYEQYF TGTGCCTGGAATGAGGGACAGGGTTACGAGCAGTACTTC
TRBJ1-4 . . TRBV25-1 CVSSEPQGHSEKLFF TGTGTCAGCAGTGAACCTCAGGGGCATAGTGAAAAACTGTTTTTT
TRBJ2-7 . . TRBV6-1 CASNTGSSYEQYF TGTGCCAGCAACACAGGGAGTTCCTACGAGCAGTACTTC
TRBJ1-2 . TRBD1 TRBV28 CASKNQGAGYGYTF TGTGCCAGCAAGAATCAGGGGGCGGGCTATGGCTACACCTTC
TRBJ2-7 . TRBD1 TRBV7-9 CASSPGQGAVQHF TGTGCCAGCAGCCCGGGACAGGGGGCCGTGCAGCACTTC
TRBJ2-3 medium-sized TRBD2 TRBV7-9 CASSLAGGSTDTQYF TGTGCCAGCAGCCTAGCGGGAGGTAGCACAGATACGCAGTATTTT
TRBJ2-1 . TRBD1 TRBV4-1 CASSQDRGLVNEQFF TGCGCCAGCAGCCAAGACAGGGGGTTAGTAAATGAGCAGTTCTTC
TRBJ2-3 . TRBD2 TRBV7-3 CASSITGRDPSGGPLDTQYF TGTGCCAGCAGTATAACGGGGAGGGACCCTAGCGGGGGGCCCCTTGATACGCAGTATTTT
TRBJ1-5 . . TRBV6-1 CASSVDNGNQPQHF TGTGCCAGCAGCGTAGACAACGGCAATCAGCCCCAGCATTTT
TRBJ2-5 . . TRBV5-6 CASSLVGPETQYF TGTGCCAGCAGCTTGGTGGGGCCAGAGACCCAGTACTTC
TRBJ1-4 . TRBD1 TRBV10-1 CASGTGTGDEKLFF TGCGCCAGCGGAACCGGGACAGGGGATGAAAAACTGTTTTTT
TRBJ1-2 . . TRBV15 CATSRSPGGGTLNYGYTF TGTGCCACCAGCAGGTCTCCTGGCGGCGGTACGCTAAACTATGGCTACACCTTC
TRBJ1-5 . TRBD1 TRBV18 CASSPNRGFEQPQHF TGTGCCAGCTCACCAAACAGGGGGTTTGAGCAGCCCCAGCATTTT
TRBJ1-4 . . TRBV4-2 CASSQESAGPNEKLFF TGTGCCAGCAGCCAAGAATCCGCAGGGCCTAATGAAAAACTGTTTTTT
TRBJ1-1 . TRBD1 TRBV6-5 CASSYGTDLTEAFF TGTGCCAGCAGTTACGGGACAGATTTGACTGAAGCTTTCTTT
TRBJ1-6 . . TRBV6-6 CASSFTGNYNSPLHF TGTGCCAGCAGTTTTACAGGGAATTATAATTCACCCCTCCACTTT
TRBJ1-3 . . TRBV29-1 CSVDDSSGNTIYF TGCAGCGTTGATGATAGCTCTGGAAACACCATATATTTT
TRBJ2-3 . TRBD2 TRBV13 CASSRDSGGRQYF TGTGCCAGCAGCAGAGATAGCGGGGGTCGTCAGTATTTT
TRBJ2-6 . . TRBV4-2 CASSPSWANVLTF TGTGCCAGCAGCCCTTCTTGGGCCAACGTCCTGACTTTC
TRBJ2-3 . TRBD2 TRBV7-2 CASSISGPGTDTQYF TGTGCCAGCAGCATTAGCGGGCCGGGCACAGATACGCAGTATTTT
TRBJ1-3 . TRBD1 TRBV2 CASSDRDSGNTIYF TGTGCCAGCAGCGACAGGGACTCTGGAAACACCATATATTTT
TRBJ1-5 . . TRBV28 CASQALGANQPQHF TGTGCCAGCCAGGCTTTGGGGGCAAATCAGCCCCAGCATTTT
TRBJ2-7 . . TRBV5-1 CASSYDRYEQYF TGCGCCAGCAGCTACGACAGATACGAGCAGTACTTC
TRBJ2-5 . . TRBV28 CASSSRAGVIETQYF TGTGCCAGCAGTTCCCGGGCAGGGGTTATAGAGACCCAGTACTTC
TRBJ2-2 . . TRBV30 CAWKQGLNTGELFF TGTGCCTGGAAACAGGGCCTAAACACCGGGGAGCTGTTTTTT
TRBJ2-1 . . TRBV5-6 CASSLGFSSYNEQFF TGTGCCAGCAGCTTGGGGTTTAGCTCCTACAATGAGCAGTTCTTC
TRBJ2-5 . . TRBV7-3 CASSLSTRETQYF TGTGCCAGCAGCTTAAGCACGCGGGAGACCCAGTACTTC
TRBJ1-4 . TRBD1 TRBV29-1 CSVQNAGQGYEKLFF TGCAGCGTCCAAAACGCCGGACAGGGTTATGAAAAACTGTTTTTT
TRBJ2-7 . TRBD2 TRBV4-1 CASSPASGAHEQYF TGCGCCAGCAGCCCGGCTAGCGGGGCCCACGAGCAGTACTTC